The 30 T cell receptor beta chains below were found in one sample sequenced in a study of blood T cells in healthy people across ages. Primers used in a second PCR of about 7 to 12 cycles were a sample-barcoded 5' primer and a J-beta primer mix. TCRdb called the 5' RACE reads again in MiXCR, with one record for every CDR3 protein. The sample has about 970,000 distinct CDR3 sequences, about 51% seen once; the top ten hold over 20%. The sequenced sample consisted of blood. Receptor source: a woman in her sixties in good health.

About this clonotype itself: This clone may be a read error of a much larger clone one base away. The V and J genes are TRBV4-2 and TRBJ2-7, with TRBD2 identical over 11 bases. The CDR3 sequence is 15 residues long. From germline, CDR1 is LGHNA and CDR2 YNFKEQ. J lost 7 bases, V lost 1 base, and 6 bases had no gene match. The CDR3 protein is CASSQVPGLAGEQYF. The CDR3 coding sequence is TGTGCCAGCAGCCAAGTCCCCGGACTAGCGGGTGAGCAGTACTTC.

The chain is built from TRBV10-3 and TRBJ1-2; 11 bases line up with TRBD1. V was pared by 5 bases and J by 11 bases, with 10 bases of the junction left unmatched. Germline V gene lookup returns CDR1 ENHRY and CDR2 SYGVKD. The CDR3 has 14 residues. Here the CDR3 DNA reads TGTGCCATCAGTTTCGGGGACAGGGGGAGAGGATACACCTTC. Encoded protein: CAISFGDRGRGYTF.

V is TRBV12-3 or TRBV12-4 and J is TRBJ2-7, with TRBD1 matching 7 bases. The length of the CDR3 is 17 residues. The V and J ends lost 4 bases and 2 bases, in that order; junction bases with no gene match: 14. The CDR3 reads CASSSRGRDSLTYEQYF. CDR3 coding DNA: TGTGCCAGCAGTTCAAGGGGTCGGGACAGCCTAACCTACGAGCAGTACTTC.

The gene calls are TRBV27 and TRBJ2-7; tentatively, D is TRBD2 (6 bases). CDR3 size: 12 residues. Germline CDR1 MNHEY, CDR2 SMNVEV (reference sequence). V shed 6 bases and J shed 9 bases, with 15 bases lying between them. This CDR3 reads CASRGLLGVQYF. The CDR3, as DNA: TGTGCCAGCAGGGGACTGTTGGGTGTGCAGTACTTC.

CDR3 sequence: CASSPPGERVGNEQFF. CDR3 nucleotide sequence: TGTGCCAGCAGTCCCCCGGGGGAGAGGGTGGGCAATGAGCAGTTCTTC. V gene TRBV28 combines with J gene TRBJ2-1; a possible D gene is TRBD2 (6 bases). This CDR3 contains 16 residues. The ends were cut back, 5 bases at V and 6 bases at J, with 20 bases in the middle. Germline V gene sequence: CDR1 MDHEN, CDR2 SYDVKM.

Written as DNA, the CDR3 is TGTGCCAGCAGCATCCGGGGGGGAGCCTACGAGCAGTACTTC. This translates into CASSIRGGAYEQYF. This chain joins TRBV5-5 and TRBJ2-7; 8 nucleotides match TRBD2. J gave up 2 bases and V 4 bases, and 5 bases lay outside the gene matches. Germline-derived CDR1 and CDR2 are SGHKS and YYEKEE (reference sequence). The CDR3 covers 14 residues.

CDR3 in amino acids: CASSLTRRSGANVLTF. In DNA, the CDR3 is TGTGCCAGCAGTTTGACGAGGCGCTCTGGGGCCAACGTCCTGACTTTC. This rearrangement joins TRBV12-3 or TRBV12-4 to TRBJ2-6; D is uncertain. V was pared by 3 bases and J by 0 bases, with 9 bases between. The CDR3 loop spans 16 amino acids.

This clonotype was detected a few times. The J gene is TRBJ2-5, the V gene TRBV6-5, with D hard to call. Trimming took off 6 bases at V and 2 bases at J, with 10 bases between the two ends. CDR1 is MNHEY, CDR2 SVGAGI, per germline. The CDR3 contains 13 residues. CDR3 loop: CASRPTVQETQYF. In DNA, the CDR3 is TGTGCCAGCAGACCGACGGTACAAGAGACCCAGTACTTC.

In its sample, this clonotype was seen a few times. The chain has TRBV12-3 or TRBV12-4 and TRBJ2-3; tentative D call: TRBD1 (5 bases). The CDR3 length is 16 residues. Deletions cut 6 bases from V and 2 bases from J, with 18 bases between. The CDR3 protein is CASSPGNRATTDTQYF. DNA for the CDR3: TGTGCCAGCAGCCCAGGGAATAGAGCCACCACAGATACGCAGTATTTT.

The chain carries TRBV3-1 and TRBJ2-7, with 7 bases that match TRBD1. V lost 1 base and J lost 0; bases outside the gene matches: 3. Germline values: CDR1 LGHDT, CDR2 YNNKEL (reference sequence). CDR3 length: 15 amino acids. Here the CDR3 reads CASSQGRDSSYEQYF. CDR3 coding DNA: TGTGCCAGCAGCCAAGGCCGGGACAGCTCCTACGAGCAGTACTTC.

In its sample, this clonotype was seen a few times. DNA of the CDR3: TGTGCCAGCAGTCTAGGGACTAGCGGGAGGGCCAGGCAAGAGACCCAGTACTTC. This sequence encodes CASSLGTSGRARQETQYF. The chain joins TRBV27 to TRBJ2-5, with 16 bases matching TRBD2. This CDR3 region has 18 residues. Trimming at V came to 5 bases and at J to 2 bases, leaving 8 bases not matched to a gene. CDR1 MNHEY and CDR2 SMNVEV come from the germline V gene (reference sequence).

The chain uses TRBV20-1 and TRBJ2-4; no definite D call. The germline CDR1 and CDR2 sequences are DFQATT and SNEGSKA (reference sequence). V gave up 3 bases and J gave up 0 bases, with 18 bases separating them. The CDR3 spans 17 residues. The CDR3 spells CSASGTPVTLAKNIQYF. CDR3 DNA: TGCAGTGCTAGCGGAACACCCGTTACTCTAGCCAAAAACATTCAGTACTTC.

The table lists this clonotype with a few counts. The CDR3 sequence is CASSPTVGTSYEQYF. Written as DNA, the CDR3 is TGTGCCAGCAGCCCCACCGTTGGGACGAGCTACGAGCAGTACTTC. The rearrangement uses TRBV7-2 and TRBJ2-7; D assignment may be TRBD1 or TRBD2 (5 bases each). The CDR3 runs 15 residues. CDR1 is SGHTA, CDR2 FQGNSA, per germline. The germline V and J ends were trimmed by 5 bases and 3 bases, with 17 bases remaining between them.

This CDR3 is CASSLYPPGVSTYEQYF. CDR3 bases: TGTGCCAGCAGTTTATATCCTCCGGGAGTCTCCACCTACGAGCAGTACTTC. V is TRBV27 and J is TRBJ2-4; possible D gene TRBD2, 6 bases. The closer fit of TRBJ2-7 to the DNA end suggests the J call may be wrong. The germline gives CDR1 MNHEY, CDR2 SMNVEV (reference sequence). The CDR3 runs 17 residues.

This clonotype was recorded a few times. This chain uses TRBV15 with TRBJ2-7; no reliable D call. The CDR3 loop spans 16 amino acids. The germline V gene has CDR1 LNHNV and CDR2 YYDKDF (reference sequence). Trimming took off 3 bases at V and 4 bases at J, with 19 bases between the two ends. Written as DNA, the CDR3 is TGTGCCACCAGCAGCGCCGGACGACATGGGTTGTACGAGCAGTACTTC. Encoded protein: CATSSAGRHGLYEQYF.

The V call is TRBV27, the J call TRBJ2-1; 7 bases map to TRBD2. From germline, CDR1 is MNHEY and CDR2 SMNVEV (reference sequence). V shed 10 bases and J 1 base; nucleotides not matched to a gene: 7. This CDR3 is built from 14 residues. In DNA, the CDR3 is TGTGCCACCAGCTGGGGGGGATCCTACAATGAGCAGTTCTTC. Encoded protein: CATSWGGSYNEQFF.

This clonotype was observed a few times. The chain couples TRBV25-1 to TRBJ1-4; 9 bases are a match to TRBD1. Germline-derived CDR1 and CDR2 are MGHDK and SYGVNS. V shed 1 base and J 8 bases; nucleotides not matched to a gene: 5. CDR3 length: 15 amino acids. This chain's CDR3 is CASSELDRGREKLFF. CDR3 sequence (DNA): TGTGCCAGCAGTGAATTGGACAGGGGAAGAGAAAAACTGTTTTTT.

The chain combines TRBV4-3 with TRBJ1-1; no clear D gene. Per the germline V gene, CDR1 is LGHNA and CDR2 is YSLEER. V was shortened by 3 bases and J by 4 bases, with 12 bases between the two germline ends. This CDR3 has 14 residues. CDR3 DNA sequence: TGCGCCAGCAGCCACGCTTTGGTTCGCACTGAAGCTTTCTTT. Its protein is CASSHALVRTEAFF.

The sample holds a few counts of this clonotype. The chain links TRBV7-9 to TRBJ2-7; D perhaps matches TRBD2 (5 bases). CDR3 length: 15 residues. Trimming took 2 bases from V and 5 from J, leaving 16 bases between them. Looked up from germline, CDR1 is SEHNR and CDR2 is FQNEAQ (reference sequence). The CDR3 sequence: CASSLHHILGDEQYF. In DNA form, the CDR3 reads TGTGCCAGCAGCTTACACCACATCTTGGGAGACGAGCAGTACTTC.

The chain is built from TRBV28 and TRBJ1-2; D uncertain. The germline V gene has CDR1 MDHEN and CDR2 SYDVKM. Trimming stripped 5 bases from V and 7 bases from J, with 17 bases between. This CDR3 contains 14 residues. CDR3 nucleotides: TGTGCCAGCAGTGTGTCTCCTAGGGTGGGTGGCTACACCTTC. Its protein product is CASSVSPRVGGYTF.

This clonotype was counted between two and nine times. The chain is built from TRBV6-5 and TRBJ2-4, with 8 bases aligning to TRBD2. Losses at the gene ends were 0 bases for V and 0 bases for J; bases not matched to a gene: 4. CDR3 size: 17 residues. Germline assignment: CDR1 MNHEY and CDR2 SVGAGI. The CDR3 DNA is TGTGCCAGCAGTTACTCCGGGACTAGTAGAGCCAAAAACATTCAGTACTTC. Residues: CASSYSGTSRAKNIQYF.

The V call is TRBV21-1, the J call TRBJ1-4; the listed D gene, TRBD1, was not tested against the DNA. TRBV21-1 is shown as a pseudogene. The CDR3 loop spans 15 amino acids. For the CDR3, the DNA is TGTGCCAGCAGCAAAGCTTCCGGGGTCAATGAAAAACTGTTTTTT. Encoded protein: CASSKASGVNEKLFF.

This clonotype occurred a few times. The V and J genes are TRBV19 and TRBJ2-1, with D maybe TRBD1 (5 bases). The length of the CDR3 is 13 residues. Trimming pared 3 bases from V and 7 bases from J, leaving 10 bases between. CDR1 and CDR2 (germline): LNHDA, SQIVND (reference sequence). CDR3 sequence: CASSMGRGNEQFF. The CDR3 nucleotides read TGTGCCAGTAGTATGGGAAGGGGTAATGAGCAGTTCTTC. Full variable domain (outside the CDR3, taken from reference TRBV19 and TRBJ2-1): DGGITQSPKYLFRKEGQNVTLSCEQNLNHDAMYWYRQDPGQGLRLIYYSQIVNDFQKGDIAEGYSVSREKKESFPLTVTSAQKNPTAFYLCASSMGRGNEQFFGPGTRLTVL.

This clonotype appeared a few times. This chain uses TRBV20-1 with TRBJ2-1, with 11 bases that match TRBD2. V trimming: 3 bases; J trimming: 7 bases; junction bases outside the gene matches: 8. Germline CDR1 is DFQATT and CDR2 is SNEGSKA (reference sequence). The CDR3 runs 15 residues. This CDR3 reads CSARGLAVGVNEQFF. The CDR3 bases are TGCAGTGCTAGGGGACTAGCGGTGGGCGTAAATGAGCAGTTCTTC.

The CDR3 reads CASSQDRLANTDTQYF. CDR3 nucleotide sequence: TGTGCCAGCAGCCAAGACCGATTAGCGAACACAGATACGCAGTATTTT. The rearrangement uses TRBV3-1 and TRBJ2-3; possibly TRBD2 for D (5 bases). The CDR3 sequence is 16 residues long. Germline CDR1 is LGHDT and CDR2 is YNNKEL (reference sequence). V lost 0 bases, J lost 2 bases, and 12 bases lay in between.

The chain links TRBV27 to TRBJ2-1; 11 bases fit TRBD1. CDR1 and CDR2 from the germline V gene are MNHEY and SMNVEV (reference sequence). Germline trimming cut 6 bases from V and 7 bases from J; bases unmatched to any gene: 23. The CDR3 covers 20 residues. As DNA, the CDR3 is TGTGCCAGCAGCCGAAATAGACGGGACAGGGGGGTTTCTGCGGGAAATGAGCAGTTCTTC. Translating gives CASSRNRRDRGVSAGNEQFF.

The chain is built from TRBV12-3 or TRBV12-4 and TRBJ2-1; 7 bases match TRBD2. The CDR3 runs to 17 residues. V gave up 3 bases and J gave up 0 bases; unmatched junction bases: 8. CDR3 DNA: TGTGCCAGCAGTTTCCGAGCGGGGCCCAGCTCCTACAATGAGCAGTTCTTC. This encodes CASSFRAGPSSYNEQFF.

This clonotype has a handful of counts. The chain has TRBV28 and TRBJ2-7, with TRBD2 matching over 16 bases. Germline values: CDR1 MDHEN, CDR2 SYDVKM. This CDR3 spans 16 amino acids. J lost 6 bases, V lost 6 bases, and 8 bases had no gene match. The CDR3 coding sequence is TGTGCCAGCAGCTTGGGGACTAGCGGGAGGGCCTTCGAGCAGTACTTC. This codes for CASSLGTSGRAFEQYF.

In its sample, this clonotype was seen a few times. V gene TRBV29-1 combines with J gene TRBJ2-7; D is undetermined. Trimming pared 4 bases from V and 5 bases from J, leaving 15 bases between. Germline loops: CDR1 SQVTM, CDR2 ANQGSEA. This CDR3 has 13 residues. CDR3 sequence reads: CSVVSLSGNEQYF. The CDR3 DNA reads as TGCAGCGTTGTATCACTATCTGGGAACGAGCAGTACTTC.

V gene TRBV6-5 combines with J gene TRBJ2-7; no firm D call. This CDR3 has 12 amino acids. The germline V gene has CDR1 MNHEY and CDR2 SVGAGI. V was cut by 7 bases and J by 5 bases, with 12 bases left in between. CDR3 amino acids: CASKGLVDEQYF. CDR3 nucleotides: TGTGCCAGCAAAGGATTGGTGGACGAGCAGTACTTC.